This is a list of T cell receptor beta chains from one sample in a study of control samples from healthy donors and cancer patients. Sequencing was performed with immunoSEQ multiplex PCR; in TCRdb, only in-frame clones are kept and a portion is missing. The sample includes 90,000 to 110,000 clones, about nine tenths seen only once; the top ten take about 4.2%. Sequencing was carried out using blood. The receptors shown here come from a human donor in good health. The donor label of this sample is uncertain. The CDR3 runs from the conserved cysteine through the conserved F or W. Fields, in order: D gene, clone size, J gene, V gene, CDR3 protein, CDR3 DNA. A D gene is named only where the DNA matches it firmly. The listing skips clone size in some rows; elsewhere it reads once, few, many or a size class.

D gene: .; clone size: .; J gene: TRBJ2-7; V gene: TRBV12-5; CDR3 protein: CASSTDGYEQYF; CDR3 DNA: TGTGCTAGTTCGACAGACGGATACGAGCAGTACTTC
D gene: .; clone size: .; J gene: TRBJ1-5; V gene: TRBV12-5; CDR3 protein: CASGLVGSNQPQHF; CDR3 DNA: TGTGCTAGTGGTTTGGTAGGTAGCAATCAGCCCCAGCATTTT
D gene: TRBD1; clone size: .; J gene: TRBJ2-2; V gene: TRBV29-1; CDR3 protein: CSVDRAPGELFF; CDR3 DNA: TGCAGCGTCGACAGGGCTCCTGGGGAGCTGTTTTTT
D gene: .; clone size: .; J gene: TRBJ2-5; V gene: TRBV24-1; CDR3 protein: CATSDLDGETQYF; CDR3 DNA: TGTGCCACCAGTGACTTAGACGGAGAGACCCAGTACTTC
D gene: .; clone size: .; J gene: TRBJ1-1; V gene: TRBV18; CDR3 protein: CASSPGGAKGDTEAFF; CDR3 DNA: TGTGCCAGCTCACCCGGCGGAGCCAAGGGGGACACTGAAGCTTTCTTT
D gene: TRBD1; clone size: once; J gene: TRBJ2-3; V gene: TRBV18; CDR3 protein: CASSPTTGTGGTDTQYF; CDR3 DNA: TGTGCCAGCTCACCAACAACCGGGACAGGGGGTACAGATACGCAGTATTTT
D gene: .; clone size: .; J gene: TRBJ1-6; V gene: TRBV27; CDR3 protein: CASSPSAPGGNSPLHF; CDR3 DNA: TGTGCCAGCAGTCCCTCGGCCCCGGGGGGAAATTCACCCCTCCACTTT
D gene: .; clone size: .; J gene: TRBJ2-1; V gene: TRBV6-1; CDR3 protein: CASSEARVGEQFF; CDR3 DNA: TGTGCCAGCAGTGAAGCGAGGGTTGGTGAGCAGTTCTTC
D gene: TRBD1; clone size: once; J gene: TRBJ2-3; V gene: TRBV11-3; CDR3 protein: CASSRGQGIADTQYF; CDR3 DNA: TGTGCCAGCAGCAGGGGACAGGGGATCGCAGATACGCAGTATTTT
D gene: TRBD1; clone size: .; J gene: TRBJ1-6; V gene: TRBV6-5; CDR3 protein: CASSYSGGQGTPLHF; CDR3 DNA: TGTGCCAGCAGTTACTCAGGGGGACAGGGAACACCCCTCCACTTT
D gene: .; clone size: .; J gene: TRBJ2-1; V gene: TRBV11-2; CDR3 protein: CASSLDLRGNEQFF; CDR3 DNA: TGTGCCAGCAGCTTAGACCTAAGGGGGAATGAGCAGTTCTTC
D gene: .; clone size: .; J gene: TRBJ1-2; V gene: TRBV6-1; CDR3 protein: CASSESGRVWGYTF; CDR3 DNA: TGTGCCAGCAGTGAATCCGGCAGGGTATGGGGCTACACCTTC
D gene: .; clone size: .; J gene: TRBJ2-7; V gene: TRBV4-1; CDR3 protein: CASSQGRDAAYEQYF; CDR3 DNA: TGCGCCAGCAGCCAAGGCCGGGACGCAGCCTACGAGCAGTACTTC
D gene: .; clone size: .; J gene: TRBJ1-1; V gene: TRBV29-1; CDR3 protein: CSVDSGDESGVNTEAFF; CDR3 DNA: TGCAGCGTTGATTCAGGCGACGAATCGGGGGTGAACACTGAAGCTTTCTTT
D gene: .; clone size: .; J gene: TRBJ2-7; V gene: TRBV2; CDR3 protein: CASVRASYEQYF; CDR3 DNA: TGTGCCAGCGTAAGGGCTTCCTACGAGCAGTACTTC
D gene: .; clone size: .; J gene: TRBJ1-3; V gene: TRBV30; CDR3 protein: CASRMGVGNTIYF; CDR3 DNA: TGTGCCTCGCGGATGGGTGTTGGAAACACCATATATTTT
D gene: .; clone size: once; J gene: TRBJ2-6; V gene: TRBV7-2; CDR3 protein: CASSLGKRISGANVLTF; CDR3 DNA: TGTGCCAGCAGCTTAGGGAAAAGGATCTCTGGGGCCAACGTCCTGACTTTC
D gene: .; clone size: .; J gene: TRBJ2-5; V gene: TRBV7-8; CDR3 protein: CASSWDRRETQYF; CDR3 DNA: TGTGCCAGCAGCTGGGACCGGCGCGAGACCCAGTACTTC
D gene: .; clone size: .; J gene: TRBJ2-7; V gene: TRBV5-1; CDR3 protein: CASSLAPGGFEQYF; CDR3 DNA: TGCGCCAGCAGCTTGGCACCAGGGGGGTTCGAGCAGTACTTC
D gene: .; clone size: .; J gene: TRBJ2-1; V gene: TRBV10-1; CDR3 protein: CASSESRGNSYNEQFF; CDR3 DNA: TGCGCCAGCAGTGAGTCTCGGGGGAACTCCTACAATGAGCAGTTCTTC
D gene: TRBD1; clone size: once; J gene: TRBJ1-4; V gene: TRBV27; CDR3 protein: CASSSLTGTVKLFF; CDR3 DNA: TGTGCCAGCAGTTCTTTAACCGGGACAGTAAAACTGTTTTTT
D gene: .; clone size: .; J gene: TRBJ2-7; V gene: TRBV7-2; CDR3 protein: CASSRTVYEQYF; CDR3 DNA: TGTGCCAGCAGCCGGACAGTCTACGAGCAGTACTTC
D gene: TRBD2; clone size: .; J gene: TRBJ2-1; V gene: TRBV5-5; CDR3 protein: CASSRGGAFDEQFF; CDR3 DNA: TGTGCCAGCAGCCGGGGGGGCGCGTTCGATGAGCAGTTCTTC
D gene: .; clone size: .; J gene: TRBJ1-2; V gene: TRBV28; CDR3 protein: CASRRTETYGYTF; CDR3 DNA: TGTGCCAGCCGACGGACAGAAACCTATGGCTACACCTTC
D gene: .; clone size: .; J gene: TRBJ2-2; V gene: TRBV19; CDR3 protein: CATADRNTGELFF; CDR3 DNA: TGTGCCACCGCGGACAGGAACACCGGGGAGCTGTTTTTT
D gene: TRBD2; clone size: .; J gene: TRBJ2-7; V gene: TRBV10-3; CDR3 protein: CAISDRLAGDDIYEQYF; CDR3 DNA: TGTGCCATCAGTGATAGGTTAGCGGGGGACGATATCTACGAGCAGTACTTC
D gene: .; clone size: .; J gene: TRBJ1-4; V gene: TRBV2; CDR3 protein: CASSVVSGEKLFF; CDR3 DNA: TGTGCCAGCTCGGTAGTGAGTGGTGAAAAACTGTTTTTT
D gene: .; clone size: few; J gene: TRBJ2-5; V gene: TRBV6-2/TRBV6-3; CDR3 protein: CASSYTVERKTQETQYF; CDR3 DNA: TGTGCCAGCAGTTACACGGTTGAGCGGAAAACGCAAGAGACCCAGTACTTC
D gene: .; clone size: .; J gene: TRBJ2-7; V gene: TRBV7-2; CDR3 protein: CASSLAFPFLSYEQYF; CDR3 DNA: TGTGCCAGCAGCTTAGCTTTTCCTTTCCTCTCCTACGAGCAGTACTTC
D gene: .; clone size: .; J gene: TRBJ2-3; V gene: TRBV7-2; CDR3 protein: CASSRDSYSTQYF; CDR3 DNA: TGTGCCAGCAGCCGTGACAGCTATAGTACGCAGTATTTT
D gene: .; clone size: few; J gene: TRBJ1-1; V gene: TRBV5-1; CDR3 protein: CASSMELGQVNTEAFF; CDR3 DNA: TGCGCCAGCAGCATGGAATTGGGGCAGGTGAACACTGAAGCTTTCTTT
D gene: .; clone size: .; J gene: TRBJ1-1; V gene: TRBV5-6; CDR3 protein: CASSLGRVEAFF; CDR3 DNA: TGTGCCAGCAGCTTGGGTCGGGTTGAAGCTTTCTTT
D gene: TRBD2; clone size: .; J gene: TRBJ2-1; V gene: TRBV19; CDR3 protein: CATGLAGGRRNEQFF; CDR3 DNA: TGTGCCACAGGACTAGCGGGGGGGCGAAGAAATGAGCAGTTCTTC
D gene: .; clone size: .; J gene: TRBJ1-5; V gene: TRBV5-1; CDR3 protein: CASSLGDNQPQHF; CDR3 DNA: TGCGCCAGCAGCTTGGGGGACAATCAGCCCCAGCATTTT
D gene: TRBD2; clone size: .; J gene: TRBJ2-4; V gene: TRBV30; CDR3 protein: CAWKSGGNKNIQYF; CDR3 DNA: TGTGCCTGGAAATCGGGAGGGAACAAAAACATTCAGTACTTC
D gene: .; clone size: .; J gene: TRBJ2-2; V gene: TRBV2; CDR3 protein: CASQKDRSNTGELFF; CDR3 DNA: TGTGCCAGCCAAAAGGACAGATCGAACACCGGGGAGCTGTTTTTT
D gene: TRBD1; clone size: .; J gene: TRBJ1-1; V gene: TRBV29-1; CDR3 protein: CSGKGQADTEAFF; CDR3 DNA: TGCAGCGGTAAGGGACAGGCGGACACTGAAGCTTTCTTT